Reported below is one TCR beta chain. Its antigen has not been determined. Base-call qualities are not available, and no considerably larger clone is one nucleotide away. For repertoire sequencing, TCR beta CDR3 regions were amplified from RNA transcripts. A first-round RT-PCR used HTBI primers with the Qiagen OneStep RT-PCR kit, followed by a second-round multiplex PCR, size selection and purification. Libraries were sequenced paired-end with 100 bp reads on an Illumina HiSeq2000. Concerning the study's data processing: SOAPnuke was used to process the reads, removing any read that contained adapters or uncalled bases, had a mean Phred below 15, or lacked an exact match to the constant primer or identifier. COPE v1.2.5 was used to merge the high-quality paired reads. Unique nucleotide sequences were defined as clonotypes and aligned to IMGT TRB V, D and J references using MiTCR v1.1. The analysis was limited to V-J combinations with a frequency above 0.0001, which together covered 99.2% of repertoires. For each V-J combination, a TCR clonal expansion and chaos score was defined as F50 clonal expansion divided by the chaos observed in the TCRdist matrix. Features were reduced by Welch's t-statistics and random forest to over 10 V-J combinations, which fed a naive Bayes classifier. The similarity between thyroid and blood repertoires was quantified using the Morisita-Horn index. Using fastp trimming at Q25 and MiXCR clonotype assembly, TCRdb reanalyzed the public sequencing data and kept in-frame beta chains. Each CDR3 protein gets just one entry, which takes the most common genes and DNA from the rows behind it. These V and J calls derive from TCRdb rather than the authors' analysis. The sample yields some 1.1 million distinct CDR3 sequences; less than 45% were counted once. Together, the top ten hold roughly 11% of the sample.

The germline V gene (reference sequence) supplies CDR1 DFQATT and CDR2 SNEGSKA. Between the V and J ends, shortened by 4 bases and 3 bases respectively, the junction contains 12 bases. Its CDR3 holds 13 amino acids, cysteine through phenylalanine. Only CDR3 DNA is held: 39 bases, read in frame from base 1. The hyperthyroidism patients were 18 to 65 years old and newly diagnosed, with a disease duration of less than 2 months. Anyone with other autoimmune diseases, uncontrolled infections, pregnancy or lactation was excluded from the study. Diagnosis was based on clinical symptoms, serum thyroxine, TRAb, thyroid ultrasound and orbital computed tomography. Trizol reagent was used to extract the total RNA, and its quality was then checked on an Agilent 2100 Bioanalyzer. This sample was included in a study of Graves' ophthalmopathy and Graves' hyperthyroidism (dated by TCRdb to 2017 to 2018). Study-level background: Hyperthyroidism was considered stable if no progression to ophthalmopathy occurred within 18 months of follow-up. A discovery set of 100 patients (under 45 ophthalmopathy, about 58 stable hyperthyroidism) was enrolled to explore V-J signatures distinguishing ophthalmopathy from hyperthyroidism. Following sampling, methimazole starting at 30 mg daily was administered to hyperthyroidism patients, and high-dose intravenous methylprednisolone was administered to ophthalmopathy patients. The independent validation cohort included about 19 hyperthyroidism patients plus 17 patients who later progressed from hyperthyroidism to ophthalmopathy. To tell Graves' ophthalmopathy apart from Graves' hyperthyroidism, and to predict which patients would progress to ophthalmopathy, the study relied on TCR beta repertoire signatures. In over five hyperthyroidism patients, the T-cell repertoires found in thyroid tissue were compared with those found in blood. In total, 135 blood samples were TCR-sequenced: fewer than 50 ophthalmopathy, some 75 hyperthyroidism and about 17 hyperthyroidism-to-ophthalmopathy patients.

Here is what the overall study found, with its caveats: No statistical method was used to set the sample size in advance, and the investigators knew which group each participant was assigned to. Ophthalmopathy was separated from stable hyperthyroidism by the 13-signature model with around 88% sensitivity and 81% to 84% specificity in cross-validation and with 80%/75% in the test set. In validation, the model predicted ophthalmopathy progression with over 60% sensitivity and approximately 75% specificity; eleven to twelve predicted patients were CT-confirmed with GO in a median of about 6.2 months. Most of the expanded thyroid clonotypes with a frequency above 0.001 were also detected in blood, and it was suggested that the thyroid immune response may be reflected by blood repertoires.

The rearranged segments are TRBV20-1 and TRBJ1-2, and perhaps TRBD1 as D gene, on 5 matching bases. Sequenced sample: peripheral blood or thyroid tissue (not recorded which). The clonotype comes from an adult man with Graves' hyperthyroidism. The CDR3 sequence is CSATGRGDYGYTF. At the DNA level, the sequence is TGCAGTGCTACTGGACGGGGGGACTATGGCTACACCTTC.